The following is a TCR beta chain sequence with its context. What it binds is unknown. This sample is drawn from a study of T cell responses to AZD1222 COVID-19 vaccine. About the research overall: Second doses that came at about 4 or about 12 weeks were put together.

The data were produced by immunoSEQ multiplex PCR, yet TCRdb's version contains in-frame clones alone and is incomplete. There are some 120,000 clones in the sample; 88% occur only once, and more than 3.5% lies in the top ten. Findings and limits, study-wide: Receipt of two AZD1222 doses was followed by a rise in Spike-specific TCR breadth and depth. Nearly half of unique spike-specific TCRs reportedly avoided B.1.351 and B.1.1.7 mutated regions. The span of vaccine-associated CD4 TCRs extended across spike, with dominance at 160-218 and 743-854.

Germline assignment: CDR1 SGHDN and CDR2 FVKESK. The CDR3 covers 15 residues. Trimming took 0 bases from V and 0 from J, leaving 5 bases between them. The sample here was peripheral blood, taken on day 0 of AZD1222 vaccination. This chain joins TRBV14 and TRBJ1-4, with D unresolved. The receptor was isolated from an adult in good health. CDR3 nucleotides: TGTGCCAGCAGCCAAGAAAGGGCAACTAATGAAAAACTGTTTTTT. The encoded protein is CASSQERATNEKLFF.